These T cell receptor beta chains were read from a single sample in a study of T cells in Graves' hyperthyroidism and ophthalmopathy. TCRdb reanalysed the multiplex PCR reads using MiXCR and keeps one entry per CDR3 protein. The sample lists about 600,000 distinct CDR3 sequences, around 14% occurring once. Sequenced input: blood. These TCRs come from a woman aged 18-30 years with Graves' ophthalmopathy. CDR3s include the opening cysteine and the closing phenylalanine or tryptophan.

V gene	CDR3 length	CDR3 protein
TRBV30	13	CAWTGDPTYEQYF
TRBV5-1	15	CASSSWTGGRTEAFF
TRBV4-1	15	CASSQETHARHEQYF
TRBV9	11	CASRSWEGYTF
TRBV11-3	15	CASSLGATDSYEQYF
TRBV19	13	CASSQSGWTEAFF
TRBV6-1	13	CASSGQGFYEQYF
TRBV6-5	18	CASSYSAGWGATNEKLFF
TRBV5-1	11	CASRDTGELFF
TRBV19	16	CASSIWGAPSSYEQFF
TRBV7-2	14	CASRGAGSPDTQYF
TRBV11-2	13	CASSRPSSYEQYF
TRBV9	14	CASSVGDRVSEAFF
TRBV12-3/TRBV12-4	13	CASSTDNNYEQYF
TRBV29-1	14	CSVARTSATGELFF
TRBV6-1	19	CASSGDRGRWREHTGELFF
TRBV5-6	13	CASSLQGALTQYF
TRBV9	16	CASSVGLRGSTDTQYF
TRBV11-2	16	CASSLGYEPRAYEQYF
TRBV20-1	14	CSAFPGSSYNEQFF
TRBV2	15	CASSEAGGRFYEQYF
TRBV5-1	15	CASSFQGTENTEAFF
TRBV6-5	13	CASSYGQTTEAFF
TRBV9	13	CASSGLAGRELFF
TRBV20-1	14	CSAAGQGVSYEQYF
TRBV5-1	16	CASRIGTGSNTGELFF
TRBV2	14	CASDSQGAGYGYTF
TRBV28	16	CASRWGSHGMNTEAFF
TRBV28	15	CASSAAFRGRETQYF
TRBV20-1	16	CSAMGLAEPAYNEQFF
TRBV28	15	CASRKGGKRFGEQFF
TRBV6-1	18	CASSTRRVAGGQNYEQFF
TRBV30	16	CAWRRGFAQGVDEQYF
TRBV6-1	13	CATGLAGTDTQYF
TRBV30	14	CAWRGAGSTGELFF
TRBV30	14	CAWSDGPILETQYF
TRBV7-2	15	CASSAVGRETGELFF
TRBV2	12	CASMRGNSPLHF
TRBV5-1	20	CASSFLPHRQTHSYNSPLHF
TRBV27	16	CASSLWDRGDSSGYTF
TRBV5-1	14	CASSVGQGDTEAFF
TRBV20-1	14	CSARDRPSNEKLFF
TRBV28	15	CASTPRRTPNTEAFF
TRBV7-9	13	CASTRQGAFPLHF
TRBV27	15	CASSSRDRETYEQYF
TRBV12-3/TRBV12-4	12	CASSLVFNEQFF